This record looks at one TCR beta chain sequence and its context. This entry belongs to a study of blood T cell repertoires in COVID-19. The wider study: Sources were T cells, B-cell-depleted T cells, or PBMCs; the material itself was cDNA or gDNA.

Authors' analysis steps: Amplified reference gene primers provided the basis for estimating nucleated cell counts. Produced via immunoSEQ multiplex PCR; TCRdb's table is partial and in-frame only. For V, J and clone size, that table is used; D and trimming come from the DNA. Among about 180,000 clones listed, around 80% were seen once. Seattle patients were enrolled during active infection and followed longitudinally. Germline CDR1 and CDR2: MDHEN and SYDVKM. This CDR3 spans 14 amino acids. V was clipped by 4 bases and J by 8 bases, with 14 bases between them. This receptor was taken from a woman at least 80 years old with COVID-19, enrolled during active disease. The sequenced sample consisted of peripheral blood. This chain uses TRBV28 with TRBJ1-4, with unresolved D. The CDR3 DNA reads as TGTGCCAGCAGTTCCCCGGGAAGATCGGAAAAACTGTTTTTT. Residues: CASSSPGRSEKLFF. Full variable domain (outside the CDR3, taken from reference TRBV28 and TRBJ1-4): DVKVTQSSRYLVKRTGEKVFLECVQDMDHENMFWYRQDPGLGLRLIYFSYDVKMKEKGDIPEGYSVSREKKERFSLILESASTNQTSMYLCASSSPGRSEKLFFGSGTQLSVL.